This T cell receptor (beta chain) came from a study of T-cell memory formation after mild COVID-19. Study results and caveats: Pre-infection memory carried some responding clones, suggesting that cross-reactive memory joined. Those CD4+ clones that contracted were mainly in CM and EM (CD8+ ones in EMRA).

The germline gives CDR1 MNHNY, CDR2 SVGAGI (reference sequence). The trim removed 0 bases at V and 9 bases at J, leaving 5 bases unmatched. There are 15 residues in the CDR3. One entry per CDR3 protein, called by TCRdb with MiXCR from the 5' RACE reads. The sample consists of around 180,000 distinct CDR3 sequences, less than 20% of them appearing once. Regarding this clonotype: Its antigen is not known.

This clonotype was obtained from a man aged 18 to 29 who had mild COVID-19 (a few samples of this study predate the infection). Cell type and time point are not known. Sequencing used PBMCs or a T cell subset sorted from them (not recorded which). J is TRBJ2-1 and V is TRBV6-6, with TRBD2 matching over 10 bases. Written as DNA, the CDR3 is TGTGCCAGCAGTTACTCGGAGCGGGGGGGCATTGAGCAGTTCTTC. As protein: CASSYSERGGIEQFF.